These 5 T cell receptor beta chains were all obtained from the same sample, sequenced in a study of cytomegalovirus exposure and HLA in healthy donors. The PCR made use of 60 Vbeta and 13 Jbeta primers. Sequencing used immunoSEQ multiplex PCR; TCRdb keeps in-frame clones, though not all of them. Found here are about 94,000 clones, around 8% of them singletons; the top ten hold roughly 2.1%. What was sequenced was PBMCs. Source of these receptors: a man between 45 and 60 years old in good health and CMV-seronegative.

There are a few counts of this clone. This CDR3 is CASSRHPQGVGKAQYF. The CDR3 nucleotides are TGTGCCAGCAGCCGACACCCCCAGGGGGTGGGTAAGGCCCAGTACTTC. The V gene is TRBV7-2, the J gene TRBJ2-5; TRBD1 matches 7 bases. The CDR3 loop spans 16 amino acids. Germline V lookup: CDR1 SGHTA, CDR2 FQGNSA. Trimming removed 5 bases from V and 9 bases from J; junction bases left unmatched: 18.

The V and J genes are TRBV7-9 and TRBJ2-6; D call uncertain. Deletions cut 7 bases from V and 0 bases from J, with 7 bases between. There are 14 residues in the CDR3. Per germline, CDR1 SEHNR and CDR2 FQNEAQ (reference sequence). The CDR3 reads CASTPDSGANVLTF. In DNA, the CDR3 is TGTGCCAGCACCCCAGACTCTGGGGCCAACGTCCTGACTTTC.

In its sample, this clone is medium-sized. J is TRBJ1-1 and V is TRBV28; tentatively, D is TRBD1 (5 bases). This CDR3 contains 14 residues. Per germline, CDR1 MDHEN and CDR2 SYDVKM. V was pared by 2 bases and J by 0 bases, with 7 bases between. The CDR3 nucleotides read TGTGCCAGCAGTTTAGCGACAGTGAACACTGAAGCTTTCTTT. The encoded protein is CASSLATVNTEAFF.

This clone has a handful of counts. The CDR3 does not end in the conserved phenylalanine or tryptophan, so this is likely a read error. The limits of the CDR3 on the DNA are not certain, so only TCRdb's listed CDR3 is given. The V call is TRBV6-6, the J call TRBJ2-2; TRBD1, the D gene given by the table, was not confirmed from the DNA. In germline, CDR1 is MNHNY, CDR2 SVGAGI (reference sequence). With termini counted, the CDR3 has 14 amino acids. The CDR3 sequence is CASTLDRNTGEMFL.

The CDR3 sequence is CSVTGVANEKLFF. CDR3 sequence (DNA): TGCAGCGTAACAGGGGTGGCTAATGAAAAACTGTTTTTT. The J gene is TRBJ1-4, the V gene TRBV29-1; 7 nucleotides line up with TRBD1. Germline V gives CDR1 SQVTM, CDR2 ANQGSEA. V trimming: 6 bases; J trimming: 3 bases; junction bases outside the gene matches: 4. This CDR3 has 13 amino acids.